These 15 T cell receptor beta chains share one sample of origin, sequenced in a study of blood T cell repertoires in COVID-19 (dated by TCRdb to the early 2020s). Libraries were built with the immunoSEQ multiplex PCR assay. Held by TCRdb, this immuneACCESS table contains in-frame sequences only and omits some clones. Under half of the omission traces to an unresolved V gene where checked; the cause of the rest is unknown. This sample lists roughly 260,000 clones; about 87% were detected once. Approximately 4.3% of the sample is taken by the ten largest. Material: peripheral blood. Every receptor here comes from a man in his 60s who had recovered from COVID-19.

This chain links TRBV6-6 with TRBJ1-3; D gene unclear. The CDR3 contains 15 residues. The V end was cut by 2 bases, the J end by 4 bases, with 12 bases between. CDR1 and CDR2 (germline): MNHNY, SVGAGI (reference sequence). In DNA, the CDR3 is TGTGCCAGCAGTTACGTGGGGAGAGCGGGAAACACCATATATTTT. Its translation: CASSYVGRAGNTIYF.

This sequence joins TRBV6-5 and TRBJ1-6; 9 nucleotides agree with TRBD1. CDR1 is MNHEY and CDR2 is SVGAGI in the germline V gene. V lost 6 bases, J lost 9 bases, and 9 bases stayed unmatched. CDR3 length: 15 amino acids. The DNA for the CDR3 is TGTGCCAGCAGGGGGGACAGGGCGTCGAGTTCACCCCTCCACTTT. Protein: CASRGDRASSSPLHF.

This clone was observed once. CDR3 protein: CASSPRENTEAFF. CDR3 nucleotide sequence: TGTGCCAGCTCACCACGCGAGAACACTGAAGCTTTCTTT. This chain connects TRBV18 to TRBJ1-1; D is uncertain. Per the germline V gene, CDR1 is KGHSH and CDR2 is LQKENI. Trimming stripped 1 base from V and 1 base from J, with 4 bases between. This CDR3 comprises 13 residues.

The chain combines TRBV5-6 with TRBJ1-2; TRBD1 agrees at 7 bases. V gave up 4 bases and J gave up 3 bases; unmatched junction bases: 6. Looked up from germline, CDR1 is SGHDT and CDR2 is YYEEEE. The CDR3 runs to 14 residues. The CDR3 reads CASSATGAYYGYTF. In DNA form, the CDR3 reads TGTGCCAGCAGCGCAACAGGGGCTTACTATGGCTACACCTTC.

The chain combines TRBV9 with TRBJ1-6, with 7 bases fitting TRBD1. Trimming cost V 3 bases and J 3 bases; bases outside gene matches: 0. The CDR3 is made up of 14 amino acids. The germline CDR1 and CDR2 sequences are SGDLS and YYNGEE. The CDR3 loop reads CASSDRGYNSPLHF. The CDR3 region has the DNA TGTGCCAGCAGCGACAGGGGCTATAATTCACCCCTCCACTTT.

The genes are TRBV27 and TRBJ1-6; D ambiguous. CDR1 and CDR2 (germline): MNHEY, SMNVEV (reference sequence). CDR3 size: 15 residues. V dropped 6 bases and J dropped 7 bases, with 16 bases sitting between them. CDR3 coding DNA: TGTGCCAGCAGGGACCGGGAGGTCCCAAATTCACCCCTCCACTTT. It codes for CASRDREVPNSPLHF.

The V call is TRBV24-1, the J call TRBJ1-2; possibly TRBD1 for D (5 bases). Trimming shortened V by 3 bases and J by 4 bases, and 5 bases separated the two germline ends. The CDR3 length is 12 residues. Germline loops: CDR1 KGHDR, CDR2 SFDVKD. Here the CDR3 DNA reads TGTGCCACCAGTGATGGGGCCTATGGCTACACCTTC. Encoded protein: CATSDGAYGYTF.

The CDR3 sequence: CASSPWTGGNQPQHF. DNA of the CDR3: TGTGCCAGCAGCCCCTGGACAGGCGGTAATCAGCCCCAGCATTTT. The chain has TRBV7-2 and TRBJ1-5; 7 bases fit TRBD1. Germline loops: CDR1 SGHTA, CDR2 FQGNSA. This CDR3 spans 15 amino acids. V trimming: 5 bases; J trimming: 4 bases; junction bases outside the gene matches: 8.

V gene TRBV29-1 combines with J gene TRBJ2-5, with 7 bases identical to TRBD1. The CDR3 covers 14 residues. The germline CDR1 and CDR2 sequences are SQVTM and ANQGSEA. Unmatched junction bases numbered 9, after V lost 5 bases and J lost 3 bases. CDR3 region: CSVQPGQEKETQYF. For the CDR3, the DNA is TGCAGCGTTCAACCAGGACAGGAAAAAGAGACCCAGTACTTC. Together with reference TRBV29-1 and TRBJ2-5, the CDR3 gives the full variable domain: SAVISQKPSRDICQRGTSLTIQCQVDSQVTMMFWYRQQPGQSLTLIATANQGSEATYESGFVIDKFPISRPNLTFSTLTVSNMSPEDSSIYLCSVQPGQEKETQYFGPGTRLLVL.

This chain links TRBV21-1 with TRBJ2-7; whether TRBD2, the table's D call, matches the DNA was not checked. TRBV21-1 is designated a pseudogene. This CDR3 contains 14 residues. CDR3 in DNA: TGTGCCAGCATGAAAGCCGGGGGGGCCTACGAGCAGTACTTC. This encodes CASMKAGGAYEQYF.

V and J are TRBV27 and TRBJ2-2; 7 bases line up with TRBD1. The CDR3 is 16 residues long. The V gene's germline CDR1 is MNHEY and CDR2 SMNVEV (reference sequence). Trimming took 6 bases from V and 6 from J; bases not matched to a gene: 13. This chain's CDR3 is CASSTMTGNGAGELFF. Written as DNA, the CDR3 is TGTGCCAGCAGCACAATGACAGGGAATGGTGCCGGGGAGCTGTTTTTT.

This sequence joins TRBV9 and TRBJ1-1; D gene ambiguous. The CDR3 has 14 residues. V was pared by 0 bases and J by 4 bases, with 10 bases between. Germline CDR1 is SGDLS and CDR2 is YYNGEE. Here the CDR3 DNA reads TGTGCCAGCAGCGTAGGGGGAGTGGGCACTGAAGCTTTCTTT. Translation: CASSVGGVGTEAFF. Using reference TRBV9 and TRBJ1-1 for the parts outside the CDR3, the full variable domain is DSGVTQTPKHLITATGQRVTLRCSPRSGDLSVYWYQQSLDQGLQFLIQYYNGEERAKGNILERFSAQQFPDLHSELNLSSLELGDSALYFCASSVGGVGTEAFFGQGTRLTVV.

V is TRBV7-9 and J is TRBJ2-7; D perhaps matches TRBD2 (5 bases). This CDR3 spans 12 amino acids. Germline values: CDR1 SEHNR, CDR2 FQNEAQ (reference sequence). The V gene lost 6 bases and the J gene lost 2 bases, with 8 bases spanning the gap. The CDR3 sequence is CASSSEAYEQYF. In nucleotides, the CDR3 is TGTGCCAGCAGTAGCGAGGCCTACGAGCAGTACTTC.

The chain joins TRBV6-5 to TRBJ1-5, with D tentatively TRBD1 (5 bases). The CDR3 contains 15 residues. V lost 2 bases and J lost 10, with 18 bases in between. The V gene's germline CDR1 is MNHEY and CDR2 SVGAGI. CDR3 in amino acids: CASSYVAGTEGPQHF. In DNA, the CDR3 is TGTGCCAGCAGTTACGTCGCCGGGACTGAAGGACCCCAGCATTTT.

This clone was counted only a few times. The chain links TRBV4-2 to TRBJ2-1; tentative D call: TRBD1 (6 bases). CDR3 size: 16 residues. CDR1 is LGHNA and CDR2 is YNFKEQ in the germline V gene. V was cut by 5 bases and J by 5 bases, with 19 bases left in between. The chain's CDR3 is CASSSEPGATDNEQFF. In DNA form, the CDR3 reads TGTGCCAGCAGCTCCGAGCCAGGGGCTACGGACAATGAGCAGTTCTTC.